The rows below give T cell receptor beta chains drawn from one sample of a study of control samples from healthy donors and cancer patients. The data were produced by immunoSEQ multiplex PCR, yet TCRdb's version contains in-frame clones alone and is incomplete. The table has 150,000 to 200,000 clones, around nine tenths seen once. Source material: blood. These receptors were collected from a woman aged 25 to 39 in good health. The CDR3 runs from the conserved cysteine through the conserved F or W. A D gene is named only where the DNA matches it firmly. Some rows mark clone size as missing; the rest say once, few, many or name a class of expanded clone.

V: TRBV18; size: .; D: TRBD2; J: TRBJ2-7; DNA: TGTGCCAGCTCACCGGACGGGAGGCCGTACGAGCAGTACTTC; CDR3: CASSPDGRPYEQYF
V: TRBV6-5; size: .; D: TRBD2; J: TRBJ2-3; DNA: TGTGCCAGCAGTTACAGCGGGAGGGCCGATACGCAGTATTTT; CDR3: CASSYSGRADTQYF
V: TRBV4-2; size: .; D: TRBD2; J: TRBJ2-3; DNA: TGTGCCAGCAGCCAGCGGGAGTTCGCAGATACGCAGTATTTT; CDR3: CASSQREFADTQYF
V: TRBV6-1; size: .; D: .; J: TRBJ1-5; DNA: TGTGCCAGCAGTGTAGAGGCGGGATTCAATCAGCCCCAGCATTTT; CDR3: CASSVEAGFNQPQHF
V: TRBV7-3; size: .; D: .; J: TRBJ2-5; DNA: TGTGCCAGCAGCTTAGGGGGAAGTTGGGAGACCCAGTACTTC; CDR3: CASSLGGSWETQYF
V: TRBV5-1; size: .; D: .; J: TRBJ2-7; DNA: TGCGCCAGCAGCTTGGAACCGGGCCCATACGAGCAGTACTTC; CDR3: CASSLEPGPYEQYF
V: TRBV27; size: .; D: .; J: TRBJ2-3; DNA: TGTGCCAGCAGAACTCTCAGGTACTCCGGAACAGATACGCAGTATTTT; CDR3: CASRTLRYSGTDTQYF
V: TRBV3-1/TRBV3-2; size: .; D: .; J: TRBJ2-1; DNA: TGTGCCAGCAGCCAAGAAGGGGGGGTTAGCTTCCGGGAGCAGTTCTTC; CDR3: CASSQEGGVSFREQFF
V: TRBV30; size: .; D: .; J: TRBJ1-6; DNA: TGTGCTACAGGAGATTATAATTCACCCCTCCACTTT; CDR3: CATGDYNSPLHF
V: TRBV6-2/TRBV6-3; size: .; D: TRBD1; J: TRBJ2-5; DNA: TGTGCCAGCAGTTGGACAGGGGGTGGGGAGACCCAGTACTTC; CDR3: CASSWTGGGETQYF
V: TRBV7-8; size: .; D: .; J: TRBJ2-1; DNA: TGTGCCAGCAGCTTACCCGGGAGCTCCTACAATGAGCAGTTCTTC; CDR3: CASSLPGSSYNEQFF
V: TRBV28; size: .; D: .; J: TRBJ1-2; DNA: TGTGCCAGCAGTCCCTCCGAGGGGAGGAATGGCTACACCTTC; CDR3: CASSPSEGRNGYTF
V: TRBV9; size: few; D: .; J: TRBJ1-1; DNA: TGTGCCAGCAGCGTAGCTGAGAGGGGGTCTGAAGCTTTCTTT; CDR3: CASSVAERGSEAFF
V: TRBV19; size: .; D: TRBD1; J: TRBJ2-3; DNA: TGTGCCAGTAGTATCCGCAGGACAGGGTCTAGCACAGATACGCAGTATTTT; CDR3: CASSIRRTGSSTDTQYF
V: TRBV6-1; size: .; D: .; J: TRBJ2-2; DNA: TGTGCCAGCAGTGAATACACCGGGGAGCTGTTTTTT; CDR3: CASSEYTGELFF
V: TRBV9; size: .; D: .; J: TRBJ2-5; DNA: TGTGCCAGCAGCGTAGAGATGAAATACCAAGAGACCCAGTACTTC; CDR3: CASSVEMKYQETQYF
V: TRBV4-2; size: .; D: .; J: TRBJ1-5; DNA: TGTGCCAGCAGCCAAGATCAGGGACTATATAGCAATCAGCCCCAGCATTTT; CDR3: CASSQDQGLYSNQPQHF
V: TRBV19; size: .; D: .; J: TRBJ1-1; DNA: TGTGCCAGTAGTATAGTACACGTGAACACTGAAGCTTTCTTT; CDR3: CASSIVHVNTEAFF
V: TRBV6-5; size: .; D: .; J: TRBJ1-1; DNA: TGTGCCAGCAGTTACGAGGGTAACACTGAAGCTTTCTTT; CDR3: CASSYEGNTEAFF
V: TRBV7-2; size: .; D: .; J: TRBJ1-6; DNA: TGTGCCAGCAGCTTAGAAGGATTTCAGGGGCGCTCCTATAATTCACCCCTCCACTTT; CDR3: CASSLEGFQGRSYNSPLHF
V: TRBV19; size: .; D: TRBD1; J: TRBJ2-4; DNA: TGTGCCAGTAGGACAGGGGGAGCAAACATTCAGTACTTC; CDR3: CASRTGGANIQYF
V: TRBV6-2/TRBV6-3; size: .; D: .; J: TRBJ2-7; DNA: TGTGCCAGCAGTTACTCGACTAGCTCCTACGAGCAGTACTTC; CDR3: CASSYSTSSYEQYF
V: TRBV6-5; size: once; D: .; J: TRBJ1-1; DNA: TGTGCCAGCAGTCCCGGACTGTTCACTGAAGCTTTCTTT; CDR3: CASSPGLFTEAFF
V: TRBV5-1; size: .; D: .; J: TRBJ2-3; DNA: TGCGCCAGCAGTTTAGGGGGAGTCCCAGATACGCAGTATTTT; CDR3: CASSLGGVPDTQYF
V: TRBV29-1; size: .; D: .; J: TRBJ1-1; DNA: TGCAGCGTTAGTTGGGGGCGCGGCACTGAAGCTTTCTTT; CDR3: CSVSWGRGTEAFF
V: TRBV10-2; size: .; D: TRBD1; J: TRBJ2-1; DNA: TGCGCCAGCAGTGGCGAGGGGACAGGGGCGAAGGCTAGCCCGTACAATGAGCAGTTCTTC; CDR3: CASSGEGTGAKASPYNEQFF
V: TRBV28; size: .; D: .; J: TRBJ2-7; DNA: TGTGCCAGCAGTGGAGACGGTTCCTACGAGCAGTACTTC; CDR3: CASSGDGSYEQYF
V: TRBV11-2; size: few; D: TRBD1; J: TRBJ1-3; DNA: TGTGCCAGCAGCTTGGGGACAGCCACCATATATTTT; CDR3: CASSLGTATIYF
V: TRBV29-1; size: .; D: .; J: TRBJ2-6; DNA: TGCAGCGTCGGGACGGCGTCTGGGGCCAACGTCCTGACTTTC; CDR3: CSVGTASGANVLTF
V: TRBV7-8; size: .; D: TRBD2; J: TRBJ2-7; DNA: TGTGCCAGCAGCTCCAGGCGTCTAGCGGCCTACGAGCAGTACTTC; CDR3: CASSSRRLAAYEQYF
V: TRBV7-2; size: .; D: TRBD2; J: TRBJ2-1; DNA: TGTGCCAGCAGCCTAGCGGGGGTCTACAATGAGCAGTTCTTC; CDR3: CASSLAGVYNEQFF
V: TRBV10-3; size: .; D: TRBD2; J: TRBJ2-1; DNA: TGTGCCACAAACCGGGGGGGCGATGAGCAGTTCTTC; CDR3: CATNRGGDEQFF
V: TRBV18; size: .; D: .; J: TRBJ2-1; DNA: TGTGCCAGCTCACCAAAGGGTCAGGGCGTGGAGCAGTTCTTC; CDR3: CASSPKGQGVEQFF
V: TRBV9; size: .; D: .; J: TRBJ2-7; DNA: TGTGCCAGCAGCGTAGGGAATAGCGGCTACGAGCAGTACTTC; CDR3: CASSVGNSGYEQYF
V: TRBV5-1; size: .; D: TRBD1; J: TRBJ2-7; DNA: TGCGCCAGCAGCCCGCATCCGGGACAGATTTACGAGCAGTACTTC; CDR3: CASSPHPGQIYEQYF
V: TRBV5-1; size: .; D: TRBD2; J: TRBJ2-5; DNA: TGCGCCAGCTCGGCTAGCGGGGGGAAAGAGACCCAGTACTTC; CDR3: CASSASGGKETQYF
V: TRBV29-1; size: .; D: TRBD1; J: TRBJ2-2; DNA: TGCAGCGTTGAAGAGGAAACAGGGGGCCCCGGGGAGCTGTTTTTT; CDR3: CSVEEETGGPGELFF
V: TRBV6-5; size: .; D: .; J: TRBJ2-4; DNA: TGTGCCAGCAGTTACTCGTCCCTAGGAGAAAACATTCAGTACTTC; CDR3: CASSYSSLGENIQYF
V: TRBV4-3; size: .; D: .; J: TRBJ1-5; DNA: TGCGCCAGCAGGCAATACCGGAATAGCAATCAGCCCCAGCATTTT; CDR3: CASRQYRNSNQPQHF
V: TRBV6-4; size: .; D: .; J: TRBJ2-3; DNA: TGTGCCAGCAGTGACAGGGGCACAGATACGCAGTATTTT; CDR3: CASSDRGTDTQYF
V: TRBV5-1; size: .; D: .; J: TRBJ2-1; DNA: TGCGCCAGCAGCTCCGACGGACACAATGAGCAGTTCTTC; CDR3: CASSSDGHNEQFF
V: TRBV6-5; size: .; D: .; J: TRBJ1-4; DNA: TGTGCCAGCAGTTACTCGACACCCGCTAATGAAAAACTGTTTTTT; CDR3: CASSYSTPANEKLFF
V: TRBV9; size: few; D: .; J: TRBJ2-5; DNA: TGTGCCAGCAGCCCCGGATCGATGGAAGAGACCCAGTACTTC; CDR3: CASSPGSMEETQYF
V: TRBV30; size: .; D: .; J: TRBJ2-5; DNA: TGTGCCTGGAGTCTGGAGACCCAGTACTTC; CDR3: CAWSLETQYF
V: TRBV19; size: few; D: .; J: TRBJ1-6; DNA: TGTGCCAGTAGGGGGGGTCCGGGATCACCCCTCCACTTT; CDR3: CASRGGPGSPLHF
V: TRBV2; size: few; D: TRBD1; J: TRBJ1-5; DNA: TGTGCCAGCAGCGCTGGGACAGGGACTCAGCCCCAGCATTTT; CDR3: CASSAGTGTQPQHF
V: TRBV28; size: .; D: TRBD1; J: TRBJ2-5; DNA: TGTGCCAGCAGTCCTCAGGGACAGGGGGCCCAAGAGACCCAGTACTTC; CDR3: CASSPQGQGAQETQYF
V: TRBV6-1; size: .; D: .; J: TRBJ1-1; DNA: TGTGCCAGCAGTGATTGGAGTATCATGAACACTGAAGCTTTCTTT; CDR3: CASSDWSIMNTEAFF
V: TRBV27; size: .; D: .; J: TRBJ2-1; DNA: TGTGCCAGCAGGAGACCACTAGCAGATGAGCAGTTCTTC; CDR3: CASRRPLADEQFF